One T cell receptor beta chain is described in this entry. The source of the sample is a study of blood T cell repertoires in COVID-19. Overall study: Acute and convalescent COVID-19 specimens originated in the United States, Italy and Spain.

TCRdb's table, derived via immunoSEQ multiplex PCR, lists solely in-frame clones and lacks some. Here the sample spans roughly 360,000 clones, roughly 90% being singletons. In assigning cohorts, the study relied on participant-reported clinical history. Per germline, CDR1 LGHNA and CDR2 YSLEER. This CDR3 contains 17 residues. V was clipped by 0 bases and J by 0 bases; unmatched bases: 2. Material: PBMCs or T cells enriched from blood (not recorded which). The V call is TRBV4-3, the J call TRBJ2-6; TRBD1 agrees at 7 bases. The clonotype was recovered from a woman aged 30 to 39 with acute COVID-19. The CDR3 is CASSQEGTASGANVLTF. CDR3 DNA sequence: TGCGCCAGCAGCCAAGAGGGGACAGCCTCTGGGGCCAACGTCCTGACTTTC.